This T cell receptor (beta chain) was captured by sequencing in a study of T-cell reconstitution after alpha-beta-depleted transplantation in children. This clonotype turned up a few times. This CDR3 region has 17 residues. Germline V gene sequence: CDR1 SGHVS, CDR2 FQNEAQ. The ends were cut back, 1 base at V and 3 bases at J, with 15 bases in the middle. Unique molecular identifiers were incorporated into the prepared TCRbeta library. TCRdb independently ran MiXCR on the PCR reads; one entry per CDR3 protein. This sample carries under 350,000 distinct CDR3 sequences, 9.9% of them seen once, and the ten largest clones take over 9%.

The receptor's source is a human donor who donated a stem cell graft to a child with SCID. Specimen: PBMCs from the stem cell graft donor, collected from the stem cell graft. The V gene is TRBV7-8, the J gene TRBJ2-2; D is perhaps TRBD2 (6 bases). CDR3 loop: CASSLVWPGGYTGELFF. CDR3 bases: TGTGCCAGCAGCTTAGTGTGGCCCGGGGGATACACCGGGGAGCTGTTTTTT.